Each of the 16 T cell receptor beta chains below was sequenced from the same sample in a study of blood T cell repertoires in COVID-19. Clones were read by immunoSEQ multiplex PCR, and TCRdb kept only the in-frame ones, dropping some. The top ten hold 3.5% to 4.5% of the sample, which has more than 200,000 clones, approximately 90% seen once. Sequenced input: PBMCs or T cells enriched from blood (not recorded which). The receptors come from a woman in her thirties who had recovered from COVID-19.

V is TRBV6-2 or TRBV6-3 and J is TRBJ1-2; 9 bases align to TRBD1. In germline, CDR1 is MNHEY, CDR2 SVGEGT. The V gene end was trimmed by 5 bases and the J gene end by 3 bases; junction bases not matched to a gene: 4. This CDR3 is built from 14 residues. Here the CDR3 reads CASSKGQGYYGYTF. The CDR3 DNA reads TGTGCCAGCAGTAAAGGACAGGGGTACTATGGCTACACCTTC.

V usage is TRBV7-2 and J usage is TRBJ2-7; 9 bases match TRBD2. The CDR3 has 15 residues. Germline CDR1 SGHTA, CDR2 FQGNSA. Germline trimming cut 3 bases from V and 3 bases from J; bases unmatched to any gene: 6. CDR3 residues: CASSFGAGGRYEQYF. In DNA form, the CDR3 reads TGTGCCAGCAGCTTTGGGGCGGGAGGGCGCTACGAGCAGTACTTC.

The chain joins TRBV19 to TRBJ2-7; D is ambiguous. With 1 base removed from V and 3 bases from J, the gap between germline ends came to 7 bases. Germline V lookup: CDR1 LNHDA, CDR2 SQIVND (reference sequence). The CDR3 contains 13 residues. CDR3 sequence (DNA): TGTGCCAGTAGTATAGTGCGAGACTACGAGCAGTACTTC. As protein: CASSIVRDYEQYF.

This clone has a handful of counts. The chain carries TRBV27 and TRBJ2-7; 10 nucleotides line up with TRBD1. CDR1 is MNHEY, CDR2 SMNVEV, per germline (reference sequence). Trimming at V came to 6 bases and at J to 4 bases, leaving 6 bases not matched to a gene. CDR3 length: 14 residues. CDR3 DNA sequence: TGTGCCAGCAGGATTGACAGGGGGCCATACGAGCAGTACTTC. Its translation is CASRIDRGPYEQYF.

The chain recombines TRBV19 with TRBJ2-2, with 9 bases matching TRBD1. This CDR3 comprises 14 residues. V shed 11 bases and J 3 bases; nucleotides not matched to a gene: 7. Per the germline V gene, CDR1 is LNHDA and CDR2 is SQIVND (reference sequence). Here the CDR3 reads CAGGTGRDTGELFF. In nucleotides, the CDR3 is TGTGCCGGAGGGACAGGGAGGGACACCGGGGAGCTGTTTTTT. The full variable domain, with the rest looked up from reference TRBV19 and TRBJ2-2, is DGGITQSPKYLFRKEGQNVTLSCEQNLNHDAMYWYRQDPGQGLRLIYYSQIVNDFQKGDIAEGYSVSREKKESFPLTVTSAQKNPTAFYLCAGGTGRDTGELFFGEGSRLTVL.

V is TRBV18 and J is TRBJ1-1, with D maybe TRBD1 (6 bases). CDR1 KGHSH and CDR2 LQKENI come from the germline V gene. V lost 2 bases, J lost 8 bases, and 21 bases lay in between. The CDR3 sequence is 16 residues long. CDR3 in amino acids: CASSPNKHPGQGEAFF. The CDR3 region has the DNA TGTGCCAGCTCACCAAATAAACACCCTGGGCAGGGGGAAGCTTTCTTT.

Only a few counts were recorded for this clone. The chain is built from TRBV27 and TRBJ2-2; tentatively, D is TRBD1 (5 bases). CDR1 is MNHEY and CDR2 is SMNVEV in the germline V gene (reference sequence). The CDR3 loop spans 16 amino acids. Trimming cost V 1 base and J 5 bases, with 14 bases left between them. The CDR3 is CASSLFGRVRTGELFF. CDR3 bases: TGTGCCAGCAGTTTATTTGGCAGGGTTAGGACCGGGGAGCTGTTTTTT.

The V call is TRBV30, the J call TRBJ1-2, with a weak D call TRBD1 (5 bases). The CDR3 loop spans 13 amino acids. Germline V CDR1 and CDR2: GTSNPN, SVGIG (reference sequence). Trimming left V 0 bases short and J 6 bases short, with 11 bases between. The CDR3 nucleotides are TGTGCCTGGAGTGTCGGGGGGTATGATGGCTACACCTTC. Translating gives CAWSVGGYDGYTF.

The chain employs TRBV14 and TRBJ2-7; 7 bases are shared with TRBD2. The CDR3 is made up of 17 amino acids. Trimming at V came to 4 bases and at J to 0 bases, leaving 12 bases not matched to a gene. The V gene's germline CDR1 is SGHDN and CDR2 FVKESK. The CDR3 DNA sequence: TGTGCCAGCAGCCCCCACTGGGGAGCGGGGACCTCCTACGAGCAGTACTTC. Amino acid sequence: CASSPHWGAGTSYEQYF.

The CDR3 protein is CASSSFPYEQYF. In DNA form, the CDR3 reads TGTGCCAGCAGCTCTTTCCCTTACGAGCAGTACTTC. The J gene is TRBJ2-7, the V gene TRBV7-9; no clear D. This CDR3 is 12 amino acids long. V was cut by 4 bases and J by 4 bases, with 8 bases left in between. Looked up from germline, CDR1 is SEHNR and CDR2 is FQNEAQ (reference sequence).

The chain links TRBV6-2 or TRBV6-3 to TRBJ2-7; D might be TRBD1 (7 bases). Per the germline V gene, CDR1 is MNHEY and CDR2 is SVGEGT. The CDR3 runs 13 residues. Trimming cost V 4 bases and J 9 bases, with 16 bases left between them. The chain's CDR3 is CASSSRQGGWQYF. The CDR3 DNA reads as TGTGCCAGCAGTTCCCGCCAGGGGGGATGGCAGTACTTC.

The chain couples TRBV3-1 (or the pseudogene TRBV3-2) to TRBJ1-2, with D possibly matching TRBD1 (5 bases). The V gene lost 5 bases and the J gene lost 4 bases, with 11 bases spanning the gap. Germline V lookup: CDR1 LGHDT, CDR2 YNNKEL (reference sequence). The CDR3 sequence is 13 residues long. In nucleotides, the CDR3 is TGTGCCAGCAGCGAACAGGATCGCTATGGCTACACCTTC. It codes for CASSEQDRYGYTF.

The chain has TRBV6-2 or TRBV6-3 and TRBJ2-5; D might be TRBD2 (6 bases). CDR1 and CDR2 from the germline V gene are MNHEY and SVGEGT. The CDR3 runs to 16 residues. The V and J ends lost 6 bases and 2 bases respectively, with 19 bases between them. CDR3 in amino acids: CASSWTPGAGQETQYF. The CDR3 DNA is TGTGCCAGCAGCTGGACCCCTGGGGCGGGACAAGAGACCCAGTACTTC.

J is TRBJ1-1 and V is TRBV28; possibly TRBD1 for D (6 bases). The CDR3 sequence is 14 residues long. V was shortened by 10 bases and J by 1 base, with 16 bases between the two germline ends. Looked up from germline, CDR1 is MDHEN and CDR2 is SYDVKM. The CDR3 bases are TGTGCCACCGGGGCCAGGGGATCGAACACTGAAGCTTTCTTT. This translates into CATGARGSNTEAFF.

This chain joins TRBV5-1 and TRBJ2-1; tentative D call: TRBD2 (5 bases). The length of the CDR3 is 16 residues. Germline V gene lookup returns CDR1 SGHRS and CDR2 YFSETQ. Trimming removed 0 bases at V and 0 bases at J, with 10 bases between. This chain's CDR3 is CASSLAVGSSYNEQFF. For the CDR3, the DNA is TGCGCCAGCAGCTTGGCCGTAGGGAGCTCCTACAATGAGCAGTTCTTC.

Points on this clone: At one end, the junction sequence differs from germline, possibly due to a read error. The same CDR3 can be traced to other DNA sequences in this sample. This chain connects TRBV5-5 to TRBJ2-2, with a weak D call TRBD2 (5 bases). Germline-derived CDR1 and CDR2 are SGHKS and YYEKEE (reference sequence). CDR3 length: 15 residues. CDR3 amino acids: CASSLAMLAIGELFF. Written as DNA, the CDR3 is TGTGCCAGCAGCTTGGCCATGCTAGCTATCGGGGAACTGTTTTTT.